The 26 T cell receptor beta chains below come from one sample, sequenced in a study of Tregs in tolerant kidney transplant recipients. Assay used: immunoSEQ multiplex PCR; TCRdb lists only in-frame clones, some missing. The sample carries 40,000 to 50,000 clones, about 90% recorded once. Sequencing input: Tregs from blood. These receptors were taken from a human donor in good health.

The rearrangement links TRBV30 to TRBJ1-3, with a tentative D call TRBD1 (5 bases). V lost 8 bases and J lost 4, with 21 bases in between. The germline V gene encodes CDR1 GTSNPN and CDR2 SVGIG (reference sequence). This CDR3 is 15 amino acids long. The CDR3 protein is CAGGGRRPQGNTIYF. As DNA, the CDR3 is TGTGCCGGGGGGGGTCGCAGGCCTCAAGGAAACACCATATATTTT.

The chain is built from TRBV5-1 and TRBJ1-2, with D tentatively TRBD1 (5 bases). Germline CDR1 is SGHRS and CDR2 is YFSETQ. V was pared by 3 bases and J by 1 base, with 16 bases between. The CDR3 sequence is 16 residues long. CDR3 sequence reads: CASSSSSRDRNYGYTF. DNA for the CDR3: TGCGCCAGCAGCTCGAGCAGCAGGGACCGTAACTATGGCTACACCTTC.

The chain combines TRBV11-3 with TRBJ2-1; possibly TRBD2 for D (6 bases). Trimming left V 5 bases short and J 0 bases short, with 14 bases between. Germline V gene data show CDR1 as SGHNT and CDR2 as YENEEA. The CDR3 runs to 16 residues. The CDR3 region is CASSARAGYSYNEQFF. The CDR3 nucleotides are TGTGCCAGCAGCGCTAGAGCGGGCTACTCCTACAATGAGCAGTTCTTC.

The CDR3 reads CASRLAGGPDTQYF. DNA for the CDR3: TGTGCCAGCAGGCTAGCGGGAGGGCCAGATACGCAGTATTTT. This chain connects TRBV7-8 to TRBJ2-3, with TRBD2 matching over 12 bases. V lost 6 bases, J lost 4 bases, and 2 bases stayed unmatched. In germline, CDR1 is SGHVS, CDR2 FQNEAQ. The CDR3 runs 14 residues.

V and J are TRBV6-5 and TRBJ1-1; 7 nucleotides agree with TRBD1. CDR3 size: 14 residues. The V gene end was trimmed by 5 bases and the J gene end by 1 base; junction bases not matched to a gene: 4. Germline loops: CDR1 MNHEY, CDR2 SVGAGI. This chain's CDR3 is CASSVQGGNTEAFF. The CDR3 region has the DNA TGTGCCAGCAGTGTTCAGGGGGGGAACACTGAAGCTTTCTTT.

This clone was recorded once. The chain couples TRBV20-1 to TRBJ2-5, with TRBD1 as a possible D gene (5 bases). The V gene's germline CDR1 is DFQATT and CDR2 SNEGSKA (reference sequence). This CDR3 comprises 11 residues. The DNA for the CDR3 is TGCACCCCGGACAAACGGGAGACCCAGTACTTC. This codes for CTPDKRETQYF.

This chain joins TRBV19 and TRBJ1-2, with TRBD1 matching over 8 bases. V dropped 3 bases and J dropped 10; count of bases not matched to a gene: 16. The CDR3 sequence is 16 residues long. Germline-derived CDR1 and CDR2 are LNHDA and SQIVND (reference sequence). The CDR3 region is CASSIEGRGPYGDYTF. DNA for the CDR3: TGTGCCAGTAGTATCGAGGGCAGGGGGCCATACGGAGACTACACCTTC.

This chain links TRBV5-1 with TRBJ1-1, with D unclear. Germline V CDR1 and CDR2: SGHRS, YFSETQ. The germline V and J ends were trimmed by 4 bases and 1 base, with 11 bases remaining between them. The CDR3 consists of 14 residues. CDR3 sequence: CASSLRLGNTEAFF. The CDR3 region has the DNA TGCGCCAGCAGCCTACGACTTGGGAACACTGAAGCTTTCTTT.

The genes are TRBV5-1 and TRBJ1-6; D is uncertain. Deletions cut 0 bases from V and 14 bases from J, with 27 bases between. The CDR3 totals 18 residues. Germline V CDR1 and CDR2: SGHRS, YFSETQ. The CDR3 here is CASSLGYGKGLAPAALHF. The CDR3 coding sequence is TGCGCCAGCAGCTTGGGTTATGGGAAGGGTTTAGCACCCGCGGCCCTCCACTTT. Variable domain in full (rest from reference TRBV5-1 and TRBJ1-6): KAGVTQTPRYLIKTRGQQVTLSCSPISGHRSVSWYQQTPGQGLQFLFEYFSETQRNKGNFPGRFSGRQFSNSRSEMNVSTLELGDSALYLCASSLGYGKGLAPAALHFGNGTRLTVT.

The J gene is TRBJ2-3, the V gene TRBV5-1, with 10 bases aligning to TRBD2. The CDR3 length is 17 residues. Per the germline V gene, CDR1 is SGHRS and CDR2 is YFSETQ. V lost 4 bases to trimming and J lost 1 base; unmatched junction nucleotides: 9. This CDR3 reads CASSPGPGLAGTDTQYF. For the CDR3, the DNA is TGCGCCAGCAGCCCGGGTCCCGGACTAGCGGGCACAGATACGCAGTATTTT.

Remarks on this clone: Compared with germline, one end of the junction differs, possibly owing to a read error. The CDR3 spells CASSEGGPRNTIYF. The CDR3 nucleotides read TGTGCCAGCAGCGAAGGGGGGCCACGAAACACCATATATTTT. The V and J genes are TRBV6-1 and TRBJ1-3, with D maybe TRBD1 (6 bases). Germline-derived CDR1 and CDR2 are MNHNS and SASEGT. The CDR3 covers 14 residues.

The gene calls are TRBV4-1 and TRBJ2-3; TRBD2 matches 11 bases. This CDR3 has 18 amino acids. The ends lost 0 bases at V and 4 bases at J; junction bases unmatched: 9. Germline loops: CDR1 MGHRA, CDR2 YSYEKL. The CDR3: CASSQDSSGRAGPDTQYF. In DNA form, the CDR3 reads TGCGCCAGCAGCCAAGATAGTAGCGGGAGGGCCGGGCCAGATACGCAGTATTTT.

V gene TRBV9 combines with J gene TRBJ1-1; possibly TRBD1 for D (5 bases). Trimming cost V 0 bases and J 3 bases, with 15 bases left between them. This CDR3 comprises 16 residues. Germline lookup yields CDR1 SGDLS and CDR2 YYNGEE. DNA of the CDR3: TGTGCCAGCAGCGTAGGGGGGAGGGCCAGGGACACTGAAGCTTTCTTT. Translation gives CASSVGGRARDTEAFF.

The chain uses TRBV5-1 and TRBJ2-3; D gene uncertain. From germline, CDR1 is SGHRS and CDR2 YFSETQ. CDR3 length: 11 residues. V lost 3 bases to trimming and J lost 2 bases, with 1 base between them. The CDR3 coding sequence is TGCGCCAGCAGCTACACAGATACGCAGTATTTT. It is translated as CASSYTDTQYF.

This chain links TRBV7-8 with TRBJ2-2; the D call may be TRBD1 or TRBD2 (5 bases each). V dropped 5 bases and J dropped 7 bases, with 8 bases sitting between them. Germline V gene data show CDR1 as SGHVS and CDR2 as FQNEAQ. This CDR3 has 12 amino acids. CDR3 amino acids: CASSKGSGELFF. CDR3 in DNA: TGTGCCAGCAGCAAGGGGAGCGGGGAGCTGTTTTTT.

The chain is built from TRBV4-1 and TRBJ1-1, with 7 bases aligning to TRBD1. The CDR3 spans 16 residues. V was pared by 4 bases and J by 0 bases, with 8 bases of the junction left unmatched. The germline CDR1 and CDR2 sequences are MGHRA and YSYEKL. The CDR3 coding sequence is TGCGCCAGCAGCCGAAGTCCGGGACAGATGAACACTGAAGCTTTCTTT. Protein sequence: CASSRSPGQMNTEAFF.

The chain joins TRBV5-1 to TRBJ2-1; 14 nucleotides agree with TRBD2. Trimming removed 2 bases from V and 0 bases from J; junction bases left unmatched: 7. The V gene's germline CDR1 is SGHRS and CDR2 YFSETQ. CDR3 length equals 19 residues. Written as DNA, the CDR3 is TGCGCCAGCAGCTTCTCGAGGACTAGCGGGGGGAGCTCCTACAATGAGCAGTTCTTC. It translates to CASSFSRTSGGSSYNEQFF.

This rearrangement joins TRBV19 to TRBJ2-1, with D maybe TRBD1 (6 bases). This CDR3 region has 13 residues. Trimming cost V 6 bases and J 1 base, with 7 bases left between them. Per germline, CDR1 LNHDA and CDR2 SQIVND (reference sequence). CDR3 in DNA: TGTGCCAGTAGGGACAGTTCCTACAATGAGCAGTTCTTC. Translated: CASRDSSYNEQFF.

The V and J genes are TRBV18 and TRBJ1-4; D gene uncertain. Germline CDR1 is KGHSH and CDR2 is LQKENI. Deletions cut 2 bases from V and 4 bases from J, with 8 bases between. CDR3 length: 14 amino acids. The CDR3 region is CASSPGSGNEKLFF. The CDR3 DNA reads TGTGCCAGCTCACCAGGGTCCGGTAATGAAAAACTGTTTTTT.

This clone was recorded once. The chain recombines TRBV7-3 with TRBJ2-1; TRBD1 matches 9 bases. The CDR3 sequence is 13 residues long. Germline CDR1 and CDR2: SGHTA and FQGTGA. Trimming cost V 5 bases and J 8 bases; bases outside gene matches: 4. The CDR3 DNA reads TGTGCCAGCAGCGTACAGGGGGCGTATGAGCAGTTCTTC. This gives the protein CASSVQGAYEQFF.

The table lists this clone with a count of one. The chain is built from TRBV5-4 and TRBJ1-1; perhaps TRBD1 as D (5 bases). This CDR3 comprises 15 residues. Trimming left V 4 bases short and J 3 bases short, with 16 bases between. CDR1 is SGHNT and CDR2 is YYREEE in the germline V gene (reference sequence). The CDR3 loop is CASSGKGPTYTEAFF. The CDR3 DNA reads TGTGCCAGCAGCGGAAAGGGACCTACCTACACTGAAGCTTTCTTT.

This chain uses TRBV5-1 with TRBJ1-1; D is uncertain. V gave up 2 bases and J gave up 2 bases, with 10 bases separating them. CDR1 and CDR2 (germline): SGHRS, YFSETQ. This CDR3 contains 14 residues. For the CDR3, the DNA is TGCGCCAGCAGCTTTGACGGGTCTAACACTGAAGCTTTCTTT. This sequence encodes CASSFDGSNTEAFF.

This rearrangement joins TRBV6-5 to TRBJ2-2; no clear D gene. The CDR3 sequence is 11 residues long. Germline values: CDR1 MNHEY, CDR2 SVGAGI. Trimming pared 7 bases from V and 5 bases from J, leaving 5 bases between. The CDR3 spells CASTRTGELFF. The CDR3 DNA follows: TGTGCCAGCACAAGGACCGGGGAGCTGTTTTTT.

V is TRBV19 and J is TRBJ1-5; D perhaps matches TRBD1 (5 bases). This CDR3 region has 15 residues. The germline V gene has CDR1 LNHDA and CDR2 SQIVND (reference sequence). Trimming removed 5 bases at V and 3 bases at J, with 14 bases between. The CDR3 here is CASSSQGYSNQPQHF. The CDR3 DNA reads TGTGCCAGTAGTTCGCAGGGTTACTCCAATCAGCCCCAGCATTTT.

This clone was counted only a few times. In DNA form, the CDR3 reads TGTGCCAGCAGTTACAACGTTAACTATGGCTACACCTTC. Its translation: CASSYNVNYGYTF. V gene TRBV6-6 combines with J gene TRBJ1-2; D remains ambiguous. Germline V gene data show CDR1 as MNHNY and CDR2 as SVGAGI (reference sequence). Between the trimmed V and J ends, which lost 2 bases and 1 base, there was a span of 5 bases. The CDR3 is 13 residues long.

The chain combines TRBV6-5 with TRBJ1-1; tentatively, D is TRBD1 (6 bases). Trimming took off 5 bases at V and 1 base at J, with 14 bases between the two ends. This CDR3 is built from 15 residues. CDR1 and CDR2 (germline): MNHEY, SVGAGI. CDR3 DNA sequence: TGTGCCAGCAGTATCGGTGGGGGGCAGAACACTGAAGCTTTCTTT. This encodes CASSIGGGQNTEAFF.